These T cell receptor beta chains were read from a single sample in a study of blood T cells in healthy people across ages. MiXCR was run by TCRdb on the 5' RACE reads, yielding one entry per CDR3 protein. The profile covers over 1,200,000 distinct CDR3 sequences, with approximately 60% appearing a single time and more than 6% taken by the ten largest. The sample comprised blood. Every receptor here comes from a man aged 18 to 29 in good health. Each CDR3 is given with its conserved first and last residue. The D gene is left open where the match is weak.

v_call d_call cdr3_aa
TRBV12-3/TRBV12-4 - CASTLRPRASTDTQYF
TRBV3-1 - CASRRGPNTGELFF
TRBV5-1 TRBD1 CANSLGDREFGYTF
TRBV4-1 - CASSQEKGQPQHF
TRBV5-1 - CASSLGGGFDEQYF
TRBV2 - CASSDTGRGQPQHF
TRBV4-2 - CASSQELGLNEQFF
TRBV9 TRBD1 CASSTGQGSRETQYF
TRBV12-3/TRBV12-4 TRBD1 CASSFSWDRGGEQYF
TRBV15 TRBD1 CATSRDRQGRAYEQYF
TRBV9 - CASSVGGDRLGIQYF
TRBV4-3 TRBD1 CASSQVGQGETEAFF
TRBV11-1 - CASSLIGQRGETQYF
TRBV20-1 - CSARRGGWDTEAFF
TRBV6-4 TRBD2 CASSDKRGGYNEQFF
TRBV4-1 - CASSPQTQGLNTEAFF
TRBV6-5 - CASSYSGARSPLHF
TRBV7-2 - CASSLEGSGFYEQFF
TRBV10-1 - CASSESSAGPPRNEQYF
TRBV6-2/TRBV6-3 - CASSYTFNQPQHF
TRBV4-3 TRBD1 CASSQDSAGGLYNSPLHF
TRBV6-5 TRBD1 CASCGTGGPDTQYF
TRBV2 - CASTDPRGRENTEAFF
TRBV4-3 - CASSQDWASSYNSPLHF
TRBV10-3 - CAISEGQSFAYEQYF
TRBV6-5 TRBD1 CASTRDRDSPLHF
TRBV20-1 - CSALWGRGDGYTF
TRBV12-3/TRBV12-4 TRBD2 CASSLFSTSGRGTQYF
TRBV7-2 TRBD2 CASSWGSRSSGRGNIQYF
TRBV20-1 TRBD1 CSARPPGQGANTEAFF
TRBV7-2 - CASSNTGSIPDEQYF
TRBV20-1 TRBD1 CSAREGGFDGYTF
TRBV25-1 - CASSEEGATYEQYF
TRBV2 - CASSELTGRETQYF
TRBV7-9 - CASSLTSRGQYF
TRBV27 - CASSLERDYGYTF
TRBV7-9 - CASSPVGGPSTDTQYF
TRBV2 TRBD1 CASSGSDRSSYNEQFF
TRBV7-2 - CASRTGGWGTDTQYF
TRBV6-5 - CASKNRNTGELFF
TRBV7-2 TRBD2 CASSLEVSGRTSYNEQFF
TRBV3-1 TRBD1 CASSPRTGKDQETQYF
TRBV27 - CASSTLTGYEQYF
TRBV29-1 TRBD1 CSIAGTGPNYEQYF
TRBV12-3/TRBV12-4 - CASSDWAAEQFF
TRBV10-3 TRBD1 CTISESYRGDTDTQYF
TRBV7-2 TRBD1 CASRGDRGANYGYTF
TRBV24-1 - CATRSEGDEQFF
TRBV4-1 TRBD2 CASSHSSGPYEQYF
TRBV29-1 - CSVEDVGITMGGYTF
TRBV11-2 - CASSLGFGERAKNIQYF
TRBV7-9 TRBD2 CASNPPTRAGGPDTQYF